This T cell receptor (beta chain) originates from a study of cytomegalovirus exposure and HLA in healthy donors. Study summary: Tens of millions of unique TCRs, all from HLA-typed donors, were included in an early release of the data. General study results and limits: Cytomegalovirus-associated TCR beta chains were listed, numbering under 200.

Looked up from germline, CDR1 is ENHRY and CDR2 is SYGVKD. With 2 bases clipped from V and 19 bases from J, the junction kept 19 bases outside the gene matches. This CDR3 comprises 16 residues. Unrecorded immune exposures were likely, despite nominal health at sampling. Primers for the PCR totalled 60 Vbeta and 13 Jbeta. TCRdb's table, derived via immunoSEQ multiplex PCR, lists solely in-frame clones and lacks some. The sample lists tens of thousands of clones, approximately 79% occurring once. With regard to this clone: Its antigen is currently unknown.

This clonotype originated in a woman in her thirties or forties in good health and CMV-seropositive. The specimen sequenced was PBMCs. The J gene is TRBJ1-6, the V gene TRBV10-3; 8 bases are a match to TRBD1. CDR3 sequence: CAISEGQGEGEVKIHF. The CDR3 DNA reads as TGTGCCATCAGTGAGGGACAGGGAGAAGGGGAGGTGAAGATACACTTT.